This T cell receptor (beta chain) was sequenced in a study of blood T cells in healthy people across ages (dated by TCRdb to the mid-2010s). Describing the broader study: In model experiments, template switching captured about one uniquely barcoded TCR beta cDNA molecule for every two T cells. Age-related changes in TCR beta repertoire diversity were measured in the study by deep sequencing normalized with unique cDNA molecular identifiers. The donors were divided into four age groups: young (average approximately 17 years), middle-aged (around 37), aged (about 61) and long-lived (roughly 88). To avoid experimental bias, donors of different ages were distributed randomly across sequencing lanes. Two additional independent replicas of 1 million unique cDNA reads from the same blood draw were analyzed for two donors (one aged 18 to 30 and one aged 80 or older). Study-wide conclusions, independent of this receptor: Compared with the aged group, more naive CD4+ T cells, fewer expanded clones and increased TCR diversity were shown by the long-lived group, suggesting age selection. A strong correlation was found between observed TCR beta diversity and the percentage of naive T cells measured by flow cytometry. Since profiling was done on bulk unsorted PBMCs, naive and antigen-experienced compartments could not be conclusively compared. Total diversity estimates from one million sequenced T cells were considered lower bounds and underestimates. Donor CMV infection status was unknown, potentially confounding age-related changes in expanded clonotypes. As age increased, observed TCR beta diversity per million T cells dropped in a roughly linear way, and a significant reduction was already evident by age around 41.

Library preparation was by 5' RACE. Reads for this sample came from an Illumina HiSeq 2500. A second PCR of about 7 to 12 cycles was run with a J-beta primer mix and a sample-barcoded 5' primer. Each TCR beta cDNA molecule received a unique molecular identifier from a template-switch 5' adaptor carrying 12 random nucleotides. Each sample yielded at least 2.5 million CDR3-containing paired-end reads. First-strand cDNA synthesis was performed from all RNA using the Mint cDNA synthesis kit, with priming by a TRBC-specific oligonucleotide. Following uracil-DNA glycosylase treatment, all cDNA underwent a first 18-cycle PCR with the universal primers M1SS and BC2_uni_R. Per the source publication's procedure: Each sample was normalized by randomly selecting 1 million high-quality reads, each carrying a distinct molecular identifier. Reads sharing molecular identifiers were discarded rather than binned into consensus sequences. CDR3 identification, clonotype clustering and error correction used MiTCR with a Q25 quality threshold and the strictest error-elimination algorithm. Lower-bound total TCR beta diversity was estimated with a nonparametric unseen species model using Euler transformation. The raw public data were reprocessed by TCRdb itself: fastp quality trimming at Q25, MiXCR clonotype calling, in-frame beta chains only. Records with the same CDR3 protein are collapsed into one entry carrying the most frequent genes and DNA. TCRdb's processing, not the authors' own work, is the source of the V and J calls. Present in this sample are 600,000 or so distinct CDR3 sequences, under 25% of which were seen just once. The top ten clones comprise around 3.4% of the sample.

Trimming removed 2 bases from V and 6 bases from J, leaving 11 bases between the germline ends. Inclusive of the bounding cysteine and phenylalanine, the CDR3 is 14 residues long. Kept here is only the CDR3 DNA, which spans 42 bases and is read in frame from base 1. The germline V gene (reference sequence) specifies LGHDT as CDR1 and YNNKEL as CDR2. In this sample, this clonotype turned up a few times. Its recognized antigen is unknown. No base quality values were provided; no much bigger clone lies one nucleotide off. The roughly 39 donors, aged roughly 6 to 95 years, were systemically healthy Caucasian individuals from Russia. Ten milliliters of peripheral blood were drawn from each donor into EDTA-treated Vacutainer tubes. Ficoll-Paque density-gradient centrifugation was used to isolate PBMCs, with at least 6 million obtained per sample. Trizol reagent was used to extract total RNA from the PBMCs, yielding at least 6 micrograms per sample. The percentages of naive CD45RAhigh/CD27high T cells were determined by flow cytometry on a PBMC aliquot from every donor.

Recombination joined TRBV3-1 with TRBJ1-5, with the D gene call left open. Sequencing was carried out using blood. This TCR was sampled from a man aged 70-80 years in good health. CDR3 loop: CASSQSRRAQPQHF. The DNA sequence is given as TGTGCCAGCAGCCAAAGCAGGCGGGCTCAGCCCCAGCATTTT.